The present T cell receptor beta chain was sequenced within a study of blood T cell repertoires in COVID-19. Per the original methods: Reference gene primer amplification gave estimated nucleated cell counts. TCRdb keeps only in-frame clones here, not all; method: immunoSEQ multiplex PCR. From that table come the V and J calls and clone size; the DNA was used to work out D and trimming. The sample carries over 350,000 clones, roughly 90% recorded once. The TCR comes from a woman between 25 and 40 years old with acute COVID-19. Input material: PBMCs or T cells enriched from blood (not recorded which).

The CDR3 region has the DNA TGTGCCAGCAGCTTCGCAGGGGGCATGTACGAGCAGTACTTC. As protein: CASSFAGGMYEQYF. The genes are TRBV7-9 and TRBJ2-7; 8 nucleotides line up with TRBD1. Trimming cost V 3 bases and J 4 bases; bases outside gene matches: 5. The length of the CDR3 is 14 residues. Germline CDR1 and CDR2: SEHNR and FQNEAQ (reference sequence). The entire variable domain, with the rest obtained from reference TRBV7-9 and TRBJ2-7, is as follows: DTGVSQNPRHKITKRGQNVTFRCDPISEHNRLYWYRQTLGQGPEFLTYFQNEAQLEKSRLLSDRFSAERPKGSFSTLEIQRTEQGDSAMYLCASSFAGGMYEQYFGPGTRLTVT.